The source of this TCR beta chain is a study of blood T cell repertoires in COVID-19. Whole-study context: Acute-phase and convalescent COVID-19 samples originated in the United States, Italy and Spain.

Trimming took off 8 bases at V and 6 bases at J, with 15 bases between the two ends. The germline gives CDR1 ENHRY, CDR2 SYGVKD. The CDR3 has 13 residues. In the study's own analysis: Amplified reference gene primers provided the basis for estimating nucleated cell counts. Method: immunoSEQ multiplex PCR; TCRdb's copy keeps in-frame clones and lacks some. The V and J calls and clone size were taken over from that table, and D and trimming were inferred from the DNA. The table shows around 250,000 clones, with roughly 84% occurring only once. Participants, 18 to 89 years old, spanned under 25 US areas. Shortly before study entry, within 2 weeks, exposed participants had met a COVID-19 case.

V and J are TRBV10-3 and TRBJ2-3, with D perhaps matching TRBD2 (5 bases). The sequenced sample consisted of PBMCs or T cells enriched from blood (not recorded which). The sequence was collected from a woman between 45 and 65 years old who had been exposed to COVID-19. CDR3 nucleotides: TGTGCCATCTTTGACCCGACGGGGGATACGCAGTATTTT. Protein: CAIFDPTGDTQYF.